This TCR beta chain was sequenced for a study of human T cells and chemical hapten exposure (dated by TCRdb to the early 2020s). Study-wide context: For sensitization, 2% DPC in acetone was applied to a 2 cm by 2 cm area of upper inner arm skin. The patient cohort, mostly female, included alopecia areata with under or over 50% scalp involvement, alopecia totalis and alopecia universalis. Blood samples were taken from patients before sensitization (week 0) and at 2, 6 and about 24 weeks after DPC sensitization. This study followed changes in the peripheral blood TCR repertoire in vivo during primary and secondary sensitization of alopecia patients to the hapten diphenylcyclopropenone (DPC). Libraries were combined into a pool for sequencing, and differences in TCR yield between samples came mainly from small differences in library volumes within the pool. Patch testing was done on the upper back using Finn chambers containing 0.01% DPC, and results were scored after 6 days according to International Contact Dermatitis Research Group standards. About 27 alopecia patients gave blood for TCR sequencing at one to four time points (pre-sensitization, 2, 6 and 24 weeks). Throughout the study period of roughly five months, patients also received therapeutic DPC doses to the scalp every week. Broad study findings and their caveats: Patch test score was positively correlated with the number of PT1 expanded TCRs, with significance at thresholds 8, 16 and 32 but not at 4. After repeated subsampling, the strength of the expansion versus patch-test correlation and the threshold at which it became significant changed. All patients had alopecia, a presumed autoimmune disease, so their immune response might differ from that of healthy individuals. No change with DPC sensitization was found in the number of TCRs above 1 in 1000 frequency, and no evidence of global repertoire structure alterations was found. Compared with pre-sensitization or healthy control sets, expanded TCRs formed significantly more large CDR3 similarity clusters, which is consistent with antigen-driven responses.

This clonotype was counted ten times or more. Its antigen remains unidentified. Base-call qualities are not available, and no considerably larger clone is one nucleotide away. The time point tag for this specimen amounts to: patch test 1, 2 weeks after DPC sensitization. This specimen's treatment or condition label, per the study, means: therapeutic diphenylcyclopropenone sensitization with weekly scalp DPC. Blood at each patch-test visit was drawn before the patch test was applied. Patients were considered eligible if aged 18 to 70, diagnosed with alopecia and deemed suitable for DPC therapy, and patients were excluded if pregnant. Unfractionated whole blood was collected in Tempus Blood RNA tubes, and total RNA was extracted from that blood. The library was built by means of RACE. Sequencing took place on a NextSeq 500. During library preparation, unique molecular identifiers were attached to individual cDNA molecules so that TCRs could be counted quantitatively and reproducibly. From each blood RNA sample, both TCR alpha and TCR beta chains were sequenced. In the authors' own workflow: A median of about 87,000 TCRs per sample was observed, with a range of about 20,000 to 750,000. V, J and CDR3 annotation of the TCR reads was carried out using the Decombinator software suite. For the PS versus PT1 abundance plots, all samples were subsampled to the same number of TCRs (28,000). TCRs were defined as expanded if absent before sensitization and observed at least eight times at the 2-week time point. The public sequencing data were trimmed at Q25 with fastp and processed into clonotypes with MiXCR by TCRdb, which kept only in-frame beta chains. CDR3 protein duplicates are merged, each entry listing the most common genes and DNA. The V and J calls and clone size are TCRdb's, not the authors'. This sample comprises 180,000 or so distinct CDR3 sequences, about 14% of them detected only once. Of the sample, less than 2% is held by the ten largest clones.

The CDR3 measures 16 amino acids from cysteine to phenylalanine. Of the read, only the CDR3 DNA is kept; its 48 bases are in frame from base 1. Based on the germline V gene (reference sequence), the CDR1 and CDR2 sequences are LGHDT and YNNKEL. Trimming costs V 2 bases and J 4 bases, and their ends lie 16 bases apart. The rearranged segments are TRBV3-1 and TRBJ2-3, with a weak D call of TRBD1 (5 bases match). The clonotype was recovered from a woman aged 30 to 39 with alopecia areata. Some clones in this sample may be carry-over from other donors' samples. The sequences come from whole blood, collected in connection with sensitization to the hapten diphenylcyclopropenone (DPC). The CDR3 protein: CASSQQGLGFADTQYF. DNA sequence: TGTGCCAGCAGCCAACAGGGTCTAGGGTTTGCAGATACGCAGTATTTT.